This T cell receptor (beta chain) came from a study of T cell clonality in common variable immunodeficiency. Overall study findings and caveats: Reportedly, TCR beta sequences from common variable immunodeficiency showed fewer deletions and N-nucleotide insertions.

From germline, CDR1 is SGHDT and CDR2 YYEEEE. V gave up 5 bases and J gave up 4 bases; unmatched junction bases: 9. CDR3 length: 14 residues. The table came from immunoSEQ multiplex PCR; TCRdb's copy has only in-frame clones and leaves some out. The profile covers 25,000 to 35,000 clones, none occurring a single time. This clone was seen a few times. Antigen unknown. Sequencing ends 3 residues short of the CDR3 end; the germline J gene provides the rest. Material for sequencing was peripheral blood mononuclear cells. V usage is TRBV5-6 and J usage is TRBJ2-7; TRBD2 aligns across 7 bases. This sequence originates from a human donor with common variable immunodeficiency. The CDR3 region is CASRGGGPGYEQYF. The CDR3 bases that were read are TGTGCCAGCAGGGGGGGAGGGCCCGGTTACGAG.